The source of this T cell receptor (beta chain) is a study of shared clonotypes between healthy human individuals. This clone has a handful of counts. The sample has other DNA sequences that encode this CDR3 too. Clones were sequenced by immunoSEQ multiplex PCR, and TCRdb holds only the in-frame ones, with some missing. Of 2 million to 2.5 million clones in the sample, roughly 90% are singletons; the top ten hold about 0.41%. CDR3 size: 12 residues. V was trimmed by 1 base and J by 6 bases, leaving 6 bases between them. CDR1 is SEHNR, CDR2 FQNEAQ, per germline (reference sequence). This chain joins TRBV7-9 and TRBJ1-1, with D perhaps matching TRBD1 (5 bases). This clonotype was obtained from a man younger than 35 in good health. Some clones in this sample may be carry-over from other donors' samples. Sequences were obtained from naive CD4+ T cells from PBMCs. The subset is: CD45RA+ positively selected. The CDR3 DNA reads TGTGCCAGCAGCTTAGAGGGGTCTGAAGCTTTCTTT. This gives the protein CASSLEGSEAFF.